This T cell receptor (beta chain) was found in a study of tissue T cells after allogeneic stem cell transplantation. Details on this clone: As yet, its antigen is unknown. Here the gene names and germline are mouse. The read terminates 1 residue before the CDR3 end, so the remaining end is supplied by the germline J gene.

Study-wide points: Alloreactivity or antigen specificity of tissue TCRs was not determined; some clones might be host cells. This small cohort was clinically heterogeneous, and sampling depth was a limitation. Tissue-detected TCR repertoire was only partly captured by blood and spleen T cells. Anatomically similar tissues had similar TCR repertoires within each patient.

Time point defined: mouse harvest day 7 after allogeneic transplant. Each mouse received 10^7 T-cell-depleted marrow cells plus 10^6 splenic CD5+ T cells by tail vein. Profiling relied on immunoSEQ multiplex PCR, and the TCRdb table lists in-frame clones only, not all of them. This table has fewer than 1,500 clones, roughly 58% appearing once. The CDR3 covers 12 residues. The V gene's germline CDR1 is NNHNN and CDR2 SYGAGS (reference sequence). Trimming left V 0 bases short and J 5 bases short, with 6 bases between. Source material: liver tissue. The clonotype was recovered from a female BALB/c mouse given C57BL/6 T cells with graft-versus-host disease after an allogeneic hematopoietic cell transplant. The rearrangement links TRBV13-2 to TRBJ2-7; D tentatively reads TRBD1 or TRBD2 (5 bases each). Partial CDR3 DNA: TGTGCCAGCGGTGATGCGGGGGATGAACAGTAC. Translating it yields CASGDAGDEQY. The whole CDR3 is CASGDAGDEQYF.